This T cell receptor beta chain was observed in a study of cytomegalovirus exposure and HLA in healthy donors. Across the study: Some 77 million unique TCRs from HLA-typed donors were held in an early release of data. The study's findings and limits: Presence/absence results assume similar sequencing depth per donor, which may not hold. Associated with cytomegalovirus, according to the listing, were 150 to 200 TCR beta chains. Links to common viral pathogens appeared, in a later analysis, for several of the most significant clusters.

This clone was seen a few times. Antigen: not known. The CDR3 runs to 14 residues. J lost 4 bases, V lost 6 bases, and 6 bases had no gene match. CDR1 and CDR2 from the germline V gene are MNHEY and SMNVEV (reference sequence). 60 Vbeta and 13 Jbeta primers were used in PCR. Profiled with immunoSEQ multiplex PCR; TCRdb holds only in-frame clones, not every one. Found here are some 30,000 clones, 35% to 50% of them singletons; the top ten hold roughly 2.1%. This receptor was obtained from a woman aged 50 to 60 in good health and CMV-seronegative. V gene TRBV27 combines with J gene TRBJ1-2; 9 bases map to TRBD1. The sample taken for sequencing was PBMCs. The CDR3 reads CASRGTGPGYGYTF. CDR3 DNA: TGTGCCAGCAGGGGGACAGGGCCGGGCTATGGCTACACCTTC.